A single sample is the source of the 6 T cell receptor beta chains below, sequenced in a study of T-cell reconstitution after alpha-beta-depleted transplantation in children. Unique molecular identifiers tagged the TCRbeta library. In TCRdb, the PCR reads were re-called with MiXCR into one record per CDR3 protein. The sample shows 400,000 to 550,000 distinct CDR3 sequences, about 11% of them seen only once. The input for sequencing was PBMCs, taken before TCRalphabeta/CD19-depleted stem cell transplant. These receptor sequences come from a child younger than 10 with inherited bone marrow failure, due to receive a stem cell transplant.

This clonotype was seen repeatedly, ten times or more. The chain has TRBV5-1 and TRBJ2-1; 8 bases align to TRBD1. Germline assignment: CDR1 SGHRS and CDR2 YFSETQ. This CDR3 spans 14 amino acids. Losses at the gene ends were 4 bases for V and 6 bases for J; bases not matched to a gene: 6. CDR3 in amino acids: CASSDRQGSNEQFF. CDR3 sequence (DNA): TGCGCCAGCAGCGACAGACAGGGGTCCAATGAGCAGTTCTTC.

This clonotype was counted ten times or more. This chain connects TRBV12-3 or TRBV12-4 to TRBJ1-2; 8 bases agree with TRBD1. The CDR3 is 15 residues long. The trim removed 6 bases at V and 2 bases at J, leaving 8 bases unmatched. CDR3 loop: CASRMQGAGNYGYTF. CDR3 bases: TGTGCCAGCAGGATGCAGGGGGCGGGGAACTATGGCTACACCTTC.

The sample holds many counts of this clonotype. The chain couples TRBV20-1 to TRBJ2-3; D may be TRBD1 or TRBD2 (5 bases each). Germline V lookup: CDR1 DFQATT, CDR2 SNEGSKA (reference sequence). The V gene lost 3 bases and the J gene lost 2 bases, with 15 bases spanning the gap. There are 15 residues in the CDR3. CDR3 sequence reads: CSASNRDRFTDTQYF. The CDR3 nucleotides read TGCAGTGCTAGCAACCGGGACCGATTCACAGATACGCAGTATTTT.

There are many counts of this clonotype. V is TRBV27 and J is TRBJ2-2; 7 bases agree with TRBD2. The CDR3 has 17 amino acids. Germline V CDR1 and CDR2: MNHEY, SMNVEV (reference sequence). V was pared by 9 bases and J by 0 bases, with 13 bases of the junction left unmatched. The CDR3 loop is CASNGGVGRPNTGELFF. In nucleotides, the CDR3 is TGTGCCAGTAATGGGGGGGTGGGAAGACCGAACACCGGGGAGCTGTTTTTT.

Remarks on this clonotype: A read error may be the cause here, since a much bigger clone is one base away. The gene calls are TRBV29-1 and TRBJ2-7, with D perhaps TRBD1 or TRBD2 (6 bases each). CDR1 and CDR2 from the germline V gene are SQVTM and ANQGSEA. The CDR3 consists of 13 residues. V gave up 5 bases and J gave up 3 bases, with 14 bases separating them. The CDR3 protein is CSVTLRGDYEQYF. For the CDR3, the DNA is TGCAGCGTTACTTTGAGGGGGGACTACGAGCAGTACTTC.

Notes on this clonotype: Given a much more abundant clone one base away, this may be a read error. Because the CDR3 is missing its conserved closing phenylalanine or tryptophan, this is likely a read error. The rearrangement uses TRBV4-2 and TRBJ1-1, with TRBD1 as a possible D gene (6 bases). The CDR3 consists of 13 residues. The V gene lost 5 bases and the J gene lost 4 bases, with 11 bases spanning the gap. CDR1 is LGHNA and CDR2 is YNFKEQ in the germline V gene. DNA for the CDR3: TGTGCCAGCAGCACAGGGACATCCACTGAAGCTTTCGTT. This codes for CASSTGTSTEAFV.